The sample holds many counts of the clone carrying this T cell receptor (beta chain). This record belongs to a study of regulatory T cells in long-lasting Graves disease. Combining iRepertoire HTBI primers with Arm-PCR of CDR3 regions, the authors built TCR beta libraries. From the multiplex PCR reads, TCRdb called clonotypes with MiXCR, one entry per CDR3 protein. The sample includes about 520,000 distinct CDR3 sequences, 9.5% to 15% of them seen just once. V was pared by 6 bases and J by 0 bases, with 14 bases between. This CDR3 has 16 residues. Germline values: CDR1 MNHNS, CDR2 SASEGT. The time point is: newly diagnosed GD, antithyroid drugs for less than 3 months. PBMC RNA was the source of the TCR library. This sample also belongs to another study, concerning T cells in Graves' hyperthyroidism and ophthalmopathy.

The sequencing here drew on peripheral blood mononuclear cells (PBMCs), taken at new diagnosis, from a patient treated with antithyroid drugs. The sequence was collected from a woman aged 30 to 39 with Graves disease. V usage is TRBV6-1 and J usage is TRBJ1-4; D is unclear. The CDR3 loop is CASSFGRTSTNEKLFF. As DNA, the CDR3 is TGTGCCAGCAGCTTCGGACGGACCTCAACTAATGAAAAACTGTTTTTT.